This T cell receptor (beta chain) was retrieved from a study of radiation and T cells in renal cell carcinoma. Study at large: Nephrectomy followed 15 Gy stereotactic body radiation by 4 weeks.

Study-level points and caveats: In blood, top tumor clones expanded by 2 weeks, shrinking by 4. Baseline intratumoral clonotype presence is unknown without pretreatment biopsies.

The repertoire was sequenced with immunoSEQ multiplex PCR; TCRdb's copy has only in-frame clones and lacks some. The sample comprises some 130,000 clones, roughly four fifths of which are singletons, and approximately 1.9% rests with the top ten. The time point denotes: blood 2 weeks post-SBRT. Treatment described: 15 Gy SBRT to primary tumor, nephrectomy 4 weeks later. After SBRT, blood was collected at 2 and 4 weeks, plus baseline. For this clone: The antigen is unknown.

The germline gives CDR1 SGHAT, CDR2 FQNNGV. Trimming cost V 5 bases and J 2 bases; bases outside gene matches: 2. The CDR3 spans 13 residues. The sample was blood, taken from a patient whose treatment included radiotherapy and nephrectomy. The chain employs TRBV11-2 and TRBJ1-2; 7 nucleotides match TRBD1. The source is a woman aged 55-70 years with renal cell carcinoma. The chain's CDR3 is CASSDRENYGYTF. CDR3 DNA: TGTGCCAGCAGCGACAGGGAGAACTATGGCTACACCTTC.